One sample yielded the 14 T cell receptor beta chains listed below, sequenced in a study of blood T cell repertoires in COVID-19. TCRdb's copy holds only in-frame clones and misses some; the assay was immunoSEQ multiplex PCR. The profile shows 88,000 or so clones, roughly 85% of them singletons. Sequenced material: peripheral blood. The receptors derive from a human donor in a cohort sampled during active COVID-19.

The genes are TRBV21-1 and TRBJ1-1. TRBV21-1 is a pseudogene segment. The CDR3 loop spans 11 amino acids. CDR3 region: CAVVGYAEAFF. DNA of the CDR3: TGTGCCGTAGTCGGGTACGCTGAAGCTTTCTTT.

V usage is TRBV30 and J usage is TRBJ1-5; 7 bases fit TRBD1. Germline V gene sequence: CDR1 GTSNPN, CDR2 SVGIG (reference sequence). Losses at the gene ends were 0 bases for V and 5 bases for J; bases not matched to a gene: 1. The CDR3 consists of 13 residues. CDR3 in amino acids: CAWSVRGDQPQHF. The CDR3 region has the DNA TGTGCCTGGAGTGTCAGGGGGGATCAGCCCCAGCATTTT.

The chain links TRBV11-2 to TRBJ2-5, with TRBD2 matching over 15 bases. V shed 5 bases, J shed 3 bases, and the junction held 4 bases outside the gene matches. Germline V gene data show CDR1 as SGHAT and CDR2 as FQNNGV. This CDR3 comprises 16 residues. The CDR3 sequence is CASSRGLAGGKETQYF. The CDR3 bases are TGTGCCAGCAGCCGCGGACTAGCGGGGGGGAAAGAGACCCAGTACTTC.

CDR3 sequence (DNA): TGTGCCATCGGGGGGACAGGGAATTCACCCCTCCACTTT. It codes for CAIGGTGNSPLHF. The V and J genes are TRBV10-3 and TRBJ1-6; 9 bases map to TRBD1. V was clipped by 8 bases and J by 7 bases; unmatched bases: 3. Looked up from germline, CDR1 is ENHRY and CDR2 is SYGVKD. The CDR3 contains 13 residues.

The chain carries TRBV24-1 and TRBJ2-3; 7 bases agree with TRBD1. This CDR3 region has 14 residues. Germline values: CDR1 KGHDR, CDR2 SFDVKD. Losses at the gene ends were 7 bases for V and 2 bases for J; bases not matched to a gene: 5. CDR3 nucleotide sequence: TGTGCCACCAGGGGACAGCACCCCACAGATACGCAGTATTTT. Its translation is CATRGQHPTDTQYF.

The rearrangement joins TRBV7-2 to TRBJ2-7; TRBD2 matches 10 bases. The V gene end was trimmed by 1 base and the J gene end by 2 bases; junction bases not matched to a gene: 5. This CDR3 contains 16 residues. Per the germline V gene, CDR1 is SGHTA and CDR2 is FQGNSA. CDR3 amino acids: CASSLDSGGAPYEQYF. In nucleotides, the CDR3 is TGTGCCAGCAGCTTAGACAGCGGGGGGGCCCCCTACGAGCAGTACTTC.

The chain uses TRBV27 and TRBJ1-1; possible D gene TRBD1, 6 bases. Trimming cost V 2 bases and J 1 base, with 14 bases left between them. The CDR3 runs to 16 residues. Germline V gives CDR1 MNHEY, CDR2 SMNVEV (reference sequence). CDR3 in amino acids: CASSLTYRTANTEAFF. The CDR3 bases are TGTGCCAGCAGTTTAACTTATAGGACAGCGAACACTGAAGCTTTCTTT.

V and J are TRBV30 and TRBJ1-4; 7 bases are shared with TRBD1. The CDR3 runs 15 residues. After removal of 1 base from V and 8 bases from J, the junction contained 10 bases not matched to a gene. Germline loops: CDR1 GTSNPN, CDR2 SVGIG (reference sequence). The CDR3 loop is CAWSDRQGVREKLFF. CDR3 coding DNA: TGTGCCTGGAGTGACCGACAGGGTGTCAGGGAAAAACTGTTTTTT.

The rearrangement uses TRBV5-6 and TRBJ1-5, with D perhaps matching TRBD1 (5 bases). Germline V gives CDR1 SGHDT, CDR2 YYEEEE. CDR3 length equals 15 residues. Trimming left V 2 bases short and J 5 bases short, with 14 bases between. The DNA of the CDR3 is TGTGCCAGCAGCTTTGGGAGGTCGGGGGATCAGCCCCAGCATTTT. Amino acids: CASSFGRSGDQPQHF.

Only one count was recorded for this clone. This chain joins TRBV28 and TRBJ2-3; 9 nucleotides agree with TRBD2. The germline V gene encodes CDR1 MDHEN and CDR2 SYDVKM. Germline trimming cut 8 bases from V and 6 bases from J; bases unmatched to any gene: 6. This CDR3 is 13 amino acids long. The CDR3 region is CASAGGGVDTQYF. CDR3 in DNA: TGTGCCAGCGCGGGAGGGGGGGTGGATACGCAGTATTTT.

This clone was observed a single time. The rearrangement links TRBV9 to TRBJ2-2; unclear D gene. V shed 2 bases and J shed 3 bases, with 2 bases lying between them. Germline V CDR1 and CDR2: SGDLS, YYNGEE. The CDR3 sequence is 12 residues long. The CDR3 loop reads CASSVYTGELFF. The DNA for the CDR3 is TGTGCCAGCAGCGTCTACACCGGGGAGCTGTTTTTT.

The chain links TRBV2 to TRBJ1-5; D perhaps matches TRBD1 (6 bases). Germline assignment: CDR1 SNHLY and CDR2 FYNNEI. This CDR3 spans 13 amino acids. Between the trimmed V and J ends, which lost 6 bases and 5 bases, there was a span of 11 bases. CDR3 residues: CASSSGEYQPQHF. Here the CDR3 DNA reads TGTGCCAGCAGCTCAGGGGAATATCAGCCCCAGCATTTT.

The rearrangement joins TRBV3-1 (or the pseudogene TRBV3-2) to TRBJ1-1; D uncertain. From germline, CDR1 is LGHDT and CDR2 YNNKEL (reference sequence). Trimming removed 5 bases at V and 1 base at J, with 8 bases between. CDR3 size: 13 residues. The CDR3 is CASSGLSNTEAFF. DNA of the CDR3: TGTGCCAGCAGCGGACTCTCGAACACTGAAGCTTTCTTT.

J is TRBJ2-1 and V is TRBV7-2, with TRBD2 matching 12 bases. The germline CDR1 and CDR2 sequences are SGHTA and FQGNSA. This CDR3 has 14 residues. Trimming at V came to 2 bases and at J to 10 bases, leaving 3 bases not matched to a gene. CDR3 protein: CASSLLAGGREQFF. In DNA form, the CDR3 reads TGTGCCAGCAGCTTACTAGCGGGAGGGAGGGAGCAGTTCTTC.